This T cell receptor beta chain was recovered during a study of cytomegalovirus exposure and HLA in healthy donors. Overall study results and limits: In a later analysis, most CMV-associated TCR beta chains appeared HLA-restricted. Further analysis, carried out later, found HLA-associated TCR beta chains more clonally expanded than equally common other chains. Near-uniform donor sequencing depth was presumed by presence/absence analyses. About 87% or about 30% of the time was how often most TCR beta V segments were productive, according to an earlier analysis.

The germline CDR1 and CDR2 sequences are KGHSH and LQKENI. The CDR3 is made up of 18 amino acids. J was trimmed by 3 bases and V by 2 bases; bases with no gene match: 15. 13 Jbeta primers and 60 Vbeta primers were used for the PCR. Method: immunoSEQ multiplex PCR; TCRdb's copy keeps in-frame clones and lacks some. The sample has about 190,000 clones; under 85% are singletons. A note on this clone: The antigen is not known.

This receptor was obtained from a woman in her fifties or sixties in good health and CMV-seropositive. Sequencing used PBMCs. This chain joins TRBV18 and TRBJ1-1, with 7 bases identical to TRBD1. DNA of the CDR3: TGTGCCAGCTCACCAATAGCGGTCATAGGGGGCGCGTACACTGAAGCTTTCTTT. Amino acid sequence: CASSPIAVIGGAYTEAFF.